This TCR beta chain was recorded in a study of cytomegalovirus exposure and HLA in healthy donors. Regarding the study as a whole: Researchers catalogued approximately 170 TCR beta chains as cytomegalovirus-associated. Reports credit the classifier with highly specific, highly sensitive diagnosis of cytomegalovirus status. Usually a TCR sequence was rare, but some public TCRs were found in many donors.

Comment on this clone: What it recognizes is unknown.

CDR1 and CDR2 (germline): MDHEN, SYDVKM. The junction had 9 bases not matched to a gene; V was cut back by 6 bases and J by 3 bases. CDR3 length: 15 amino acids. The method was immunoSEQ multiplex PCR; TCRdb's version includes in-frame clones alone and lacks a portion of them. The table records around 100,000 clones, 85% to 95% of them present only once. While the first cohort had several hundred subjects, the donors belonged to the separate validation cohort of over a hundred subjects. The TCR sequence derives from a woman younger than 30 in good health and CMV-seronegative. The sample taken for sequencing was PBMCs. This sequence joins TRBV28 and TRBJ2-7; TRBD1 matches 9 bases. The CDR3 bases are TGTGCCAGCAGCCGGAACAGGGGGCTGAACTACGAGCAGTACTTC. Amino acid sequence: CASSRNRGLNYEQYF. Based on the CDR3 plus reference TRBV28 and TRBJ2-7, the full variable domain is DVKVTQSSRYLVKRTGEKVFLECVQDMDHENMFWYRQDPGLGLRLIYFSYDVKMKEKGDIPEGYSVSREKKERFSLILESASTNQTSMYLCASSRNRGLNYEQYFGPGTRLTVT.